The 7 T cell receptor beta chains presented below share a single source sample, sequenced in a study of regulatory T cells in long-lasting Graves disease. Noted time point: newly diagnosed GD, antithyroid drugs for less than 3 months. The authors made the TCR library using RNA they extracted from PBMCs. The authors built TCR beta libraries using iRepertoire HTBI primers and Arm-PCR of CDR3 regions. From the multiplex PCR reads, TCRdb called clonotypes with MiXCR, one entry per CDR3 protein. The repertoire consists of 300,000 to 400,000 distinct CDR3 sequences, with over 15% occurring once and the leading ten covering approximately 30%. These data were also filed under a second study, of T cells in Graves' hyperthyroidism and ophthalmopathy.

The material was peripheral blood mononuclear cells (PBMCs), obtained at new diagnosis, from a patient treated with antithyroid drugs. The receptors were sampled from a man between 35 and 55 years old with Graves disease.

This clonotype was found many times. The CDR3 DNA reads as TGTGCCAGCAGCTTAATCCCGTTGATCGAGGAGGGTGGCGAGCAGTTCTTC. The encoded protein is CASSLIPLIEEGGEQFF. The V and J genes are TRBV7-3 and TRBJ2-1, with a tentative D call TRBD2 (6 bases). V lost 1 base, J lost 10 bases, and 23 bases lay in between. This CDR3 spans 17 amino acids. Germline lookup yields CDR1 SGHTA and CDR2 FQGTGA.

The chain is built from TRBV7-9 and TRBJ2-7; 7 bases agree with TRBD1. CDR3 length: 15 residues. V was pared by 3 bases and J by 8 bases, with 13 bases of the junction left unmatched. Germline-derived CDR1 and CDR2 are SEHNR and FQNEAQ (reference sequence). CDR3 region: CASSLVSTGEGKQYF. In nucleotides, the CDR3 is TGTGCCAGCAGCTTGGTCAGTACAGGGGAAGGAAAGCAGTACTTC.

CDR3 DNA sequence: TGTGCCAGCAGCCCCGGAGGTCCACCAAATGAAGCTTTCTTT. It yields the protein CASSPGGPPNEAFF. The chain carries TRBV12-3 or TRBV12-4 and TRBJ1-1; no clear D. This CDR3 contains 14 residues. Deletions cut 6 bases from V and 7 bases from J, with 18 bases between.

In its sample, this clonotype was seen a few times. The chain uses TRBV19 and TRBJ1-5, with a tentative D call TRBD1 (5 bases). V dropped 9 bases and J dropped 6 bases, with 24 bases sitting between them. Germline V CDR1 and CDR2: LNHDA, SQIVND (reference sequence). This CDR3 is built from 16 residues. CDR3 loop: CASLRDVWAVGQPQHF. The CDR3 region has the DNA TGTGCCAGCCTCCGGGACGTATGGGCCGTGGGTCAGCCCCAGCATTTT.

There are many counts of this clonotype. The genes are TRBV24-1 and TRBJ2-2; D not certain. V was trimmed by 3 bases and J by 3 bases, leaving 10 bases between them. The CDR3 consists of 15 residues. Per the germline V gene, CDR1 is KGHDR and CDR2 is SFDVKD. The CDR3 DNA follows: TGTGCCACCAGTGATGAGAGAAGGGACACCGGGGAGCTGTTTTTT. This codes for CATSDERRDTGELFF.

There are many counts of this clonotype. The chain uses TRBV19 and TRBJ1-5; 7 bases align to TRBD1. The J segment lost 2 bases and the V segment lost 6 bases, leaving 4 bases of the junction unmatched. The CDR3 consists of 14 residues. Germline V gene lookup returns CDR1 LNHDA and CDR2 SQIVND (reference sequence). The chain's CDR3 is CASSITGGNQPQHF. In DNA, the CDR3 is TGTGCCAGTAGCATCACAGGGGGCAATCAGCCCCAGCATTTT.

In this sample, this clonotype turned up many times. CDR3 in amino acids: CSARDVTSGGANTQYF. The CDR3 DNA is TGCAGTGCTAGAGATGTTACTAGCGGGGGGGCAAATACGCAGTATTTT. The V call is TRBV20-1, the J call TRBJ2-3, with 13 nucleotides matching TRBD2. Germline assignment: CDR1 DFQATT and CDR2 SNEGSKA (reference sequence). This CDR3 contains 16 residues. Trimming cost V 0 bases and J 7 bases; bases outside gene matches: 7.